This is a list of T cell receptor beta chains from one sample in a study of cytomegalovirus exposure and HLA in healthy donors. The assay was immunoSEQ multiplex PCR, and TCRdb's table has in-frame clones only and misses some. The sample lists more than 150,000 clones, around 80% seen once, with under 2.5% in the top ten. The sequencing input was PBMCs. These receptors came from a woman in her twenties or thirties in good health and CMV-seropositive. Each CDR3 is given with its conserved first and last residue. A D gene is named only where the DNA matches it firmly. Clone size is shown for a subset of rows, as once, few, many or a class of expanded clone.

D gene	J gene	V gene	clone size	CDR3 DNA	CDR3 protein
-	TRBJ1-2	TRBV5-1	-	TGCGCCAGCAGCTTGACCGGGGGAACGAACTATGGCTACACCTTC	CASSLTGGTNYGYTF
TRBD2	TRBJ2-5	TRBV7-9	-	TGTGCCAGCAGCTTAGGCGGGGGTCAAGAGACCCAGTACTTC	CASSLGGGQETQYF
-	TRBJ1-2	TRBV7-2	-	TGTGCCAGCAGCTTCGTCCCCTTGAGTGGCTACACCTTC	CASSFVPLSGYTF
TRBD2	TRBJ2-3	TRBV6-6	-	TGTGCCAGCAGTTACTCGACTAGCGGTGCGGGTACGCAGTATTTT	CASSYSTSGAGTQYF
-	TRBJ2-1	TRBV12-5	-	TGTGCTAGTGGTTTGCTCGGCAATGAGCAGTTCTTC	CASGLLGNEQFF
TRBD2	TRBJ2-7	TRBV7-9	-	TGTTCCAGCAGCTTAGCCCCTAGCGGTGTCACCGACGAGCAGTACTTC	CSSSLAPSGVTDEQYF
-	TRBJ2-3	TRBV6-5	few	TGTGCCATAATGGGGGGAGGCACAGATACGCAGTATTTT	CAIMGGGTDTQYF
TRBD1	TRBJ2-7	TRBV6-6	-	TGTGCCAGCAGCCCTACCCGGACAGGGGTTTACGAGCAGTACTTC	CASSPTRTGVYEQYF
TRBD1	TRBJ2-5	TRBV11-3	-	TGTGCCAGCAGCTTAGGAATAGGACAGGGCCAAGAGACCCAGTACTTC	CASSLGIGQGQETQYF
-	TRBJ2-3	TRBV11-2	few	TGTGCCAGCAGCTCGCGGGATCGAGTCACAGATACGCAGTATTTT	CASSSRDRVTDTQYF
-	TRBJ2-1	TRBV18	-	TGTGCCAGCTCACCACCCGACAGGCTATCCTACAATGAGCAGTTCTTC	CASSPPDRLSYNEQFF
TRBD2	TRBJ2-7	TRBV28	-	TGTGCCAGCAGTTTAAGGCTAGCGGGGAACCCCTACGAGCAGTACTTC	CASSLRLAGNPYEQYF
TRBD1	TRBJ2-3	TRBV4-1	-	TGCGCCAGCAGCCCGGACAGGGCCCCAGATACGCAGTATTTT	CASSPDRAPDTQYF
TRBD1	TRBJ1-5	TRBV4-1	-	TGCGCCAGCAGCCAAGATCTGGGGACAGTACATCAGCCCCAGCATTTT	CASSQDLGTVHQPQHF
TRBD1	TRBJ2-2	TRBV27	-	TGTGCCAGCAGTTACGCAGGGGGCACGACCGGGGAGCTGTTTTTT	CASSYAGGTTGELFF
-	TRBJ2-2	TRBV2	-	TGTGCCAGCAGCAGGGCCGGGGGTTCCGGGGAGCTGTTTTTT	CASSRAGGSGELFF
TRBD1	TRBJ1-5	TRBV2	-	TGTGCCAGCAGTGGGACAGGGGGCAGTCAGCCCCAGCATTTT	CASSGTGGSQPQHF
-	TRBJ1-2	TRBV30	-	TGTGCCTGGAGCCTCGGACAGCCGAACTATGGCTACACCTTC	CAWSLGQPNYGYTF
TRBD1	TRBJ1-2	TRBV5-1	-	TGCGCCAGCAGCTTGAGGGACAGTCGGGAGTATGGCTACACCTTC	CASSLRDSREYGYTF
-	TRBJ1-6	TRBV9	few	TGTGCCAGCAGCGTGGACTTTAATTATAATTCACCCCTCCACTTT	CASSVDFNYNSPLHF
TRBD1	TRBJ1-2	TRBV28	-	TGTGCCAGCAGTGACAGGGCGGACCTCTATGGCTACACCTTC	CASSDRADLYGYTF
-	TRBJ1-4	TRBV5-1	few	TGCGCCAGCAGCGGGGGGGGCGCGGACCTTGAAAAACTGTTTTTT	CASSGGGADLEKLFF
TRBD2	TRBJ2-1	TRBV10-1	once	TGCGCCAGCAGCCAAAAGGGAGGACTAGCGGGGGGGAGTGAGCAGTTCTTC	CASSQKGGLAGGSEQFF
TRBD1	TRBJ2-1	TRBV9	-	TGTGCCAGCAGCGAGACGGGACAGGGTCGCAATGAGCAGTTCTTC	CASSETGQGRNEQFF
-	TRBJ1-6	TRBV9	-	TGTGCCAGCAGCGTAGTTTCAGGCAATTCACCCCTCCACTTT	CASSVVSGNSPLHF
TRBD1	TRBJ1-3	TRBV6-1	-	TGTGCCAGCAGTTGGGACAGGAGTGGAAACACCATATATTTT	CASSWDRSGNTIYF
-	TRBJ2-1	TRBV6-5	once	TGTGCCAGCAGTTACACTAGCTACAATGAGCAGTTCTTC	CASSYTSYNEQFF
-	TRBJ1-2	TRBV5-1	-	TGCGCCAGCACCCCGGACAGCCCGGTCTATGGCTACACCTTC	CASTPDSPVYGYTF
-	TRBJ2-1	TRBV27	-	TGTGCCAGCAGTTTAAGAGACTCCTTCAATGAGCAGTTCTTC	CASSLRDSFNEQFF
-	TRBJ1-3	TRBV6-6	-	TGTGCCAGCAGTTCAGGGGTACCTGGAAACACCATATATTTT	CASSSGVPGNTIYF
TRBD1	TRBJ2-5	TRBV5-1	-	TGCGCCAGCAGCTTGGGAGGGCGGACAGGGACCCAAGAGACCCAGTACTTC	CASSLGGRTGTQETQYF
-	TRBJ2-7	TRBV13	-	TGTGCCAGCAGCTCCCGGGACACCTCCTACGAGCAGTACTTC	CASSSRDTSYEQYF
TRBD2	TRBJ2-3	TRBV13	-	TGTGCCAGCAGTGCAGCGGGGGGGAACACAGATACGCAGTATTTT	CASSAAGGNTDTQYF
TRBD1	TRBJ2-6	TRBV6-1	-	TGTGCCACTTCCCGGGACAGGGCTGGGGCCAACGTCCTGACTTTC	CATSRDRAGANVLTF
-	TRBJ2-3	TRBV2	-	TGTGCCAGCAGGGAGAACACAGATACGCAGTATTTT	CASRENTDTQYF
-	TRBJ2-3	TRBV29-1	-	TGCAGCGTTGAAAGAGTGGGGAGCCCAGATACGCAGTATTTT	CSVERVGSPDTQYF
-	TRBJ1-5	TRBV6-5	-	TGTGCCAGCAGTTACAGGGGTGTCAATCAGCCCCAGCATTTT	CASSYRGVNQPQHF
-	TRBJ1-3	TRBV28	-	TGTGCCAGCCACAGGGCTGGAAACACCATATATTTT	CASHRAGNTIYF
TRBD1	TRBJ2-7	TRBV11-2	-	TGTGCCAGCAGCCCCGGACAGGGGGCATACGAGCAGTACTTC	CASSPGQGAYEQYF
TRBD2	TRBJ2-5	TRBV6-4	-	TGTGCCAGCAGCGCAATAGCGGGGGGGCCCGAGACCCAGTACTTC	CASSAIAGGPETQYF
TRBD1	TRBJ1-6	TRBV27	-	TGTGCCAGCAGTTTATCGCAACAGGGGGAAAATTCACCCCTCCACTTT	CASSLSQQGENSPLHF
TRBD1	TRBJ2-2	TRBV5-6	once	TGTGCCAGCAGCTTGGTGCAGGGGGACACCGGGAAGCTGTTTTTT	CASSLVQGDTGKLFF
-	TRBJ2-2	TRBV6-5	-	TGTGCCAGCAGCATCGGTTTTGGACGCACCGGGGGGCTGTTTTTT	CASSIGFGRTGGLFF
-	TRBJ1-3	TRBV5-1	-	TGCGCCAGCAGCTTGGACGGCTCTGGAAACACCATATATTTT	CASSLDGSGNTIYF
TRBD1	TRBJ2-5	TRBV7-2	-	TGTGCCAGCAGCTTAGGGACAGGGTTCTGGGAGACCCAGTACTTC	CASSLGTGFWETQYF
-	TRBJ1-5	TRBV28	few	TGTGCCAGCAGCCCGCAGGGATATAGCAATCAGCCCCAGCATTTT	CASSPQGYSNQPQHF
TRBD2	TRBJ2-3	TRBV11-2	once	TGTGCCAGCAGCTTAGGCGGACTAGCGGGAACTAGCACAGATACGCAGTATTTT	CASSLGGLAGTSTDTQYF
-	TRBJ2-7	TRBV6-1	-	TGTGCCAGCAGTGAAGCTGACACCTCTTACGAGCAGTACTTC	CASSEADTSYEQYF
-	TRBJ1-3	TRBV7-2	-	TGTGCCAGCAGCCTTTTGGTTGCGAGCTCTGGAAACACCATATATTTT	CASSLLVASSGNTIYF
-	TRBJ2-7	TRBV5-1	-	TGCGCCAGCAGCTACCTGTGGGGAGGCTCCTACGAGCAGTACTTC	CASSYLWGGSYEQYF
-	TRBJ1-5	TRBV4-3	-	TGCGCCAGCAGCCAAGATCTCCGTAATCAGCCCCAGCATTTT	CASSQDLRNQPQHF
-	TRBJ2-7	TRBV5-6	few	TGTGCCAGCAGCTTTCAAGTAGGGGGGAGGGGACCCTTCTCCTACGAGCAGTACTTC	CASSFQVGGRGPFSYEQYF
TRBD1	TRBJ2-1	TRBV5-1	-	TGCGCCAGCCGGACAGGGGAAGGAAATGAGCAGTTCTTC	CASRTGEGNEQFF
TRBD2	TRBJ2-5	TRBV4-3	-	TGCGCCAGCAGCCAAGCGGTAGCGGGGGGGCGAGGAGAGACCCAGTACTTC	CASSQAVAGGRGETQYF
TRBD2	TRBJ2-3	TRBV7-3	-	TGTGCCAGCAGCTTAAGGGGGGAGCGGGGGGGCCGAAGAGATACGCAGTATTTT	CASSLRGERGGRRDTQYF